This T cell receptor beta chain derives from a study of blood T cell repertoires in COVID-19. Whole-study context: Italy, Spain and the United States were the sources of the convalescent and acute COVID-19 samples.

Trimming took 1 base from V and 1 from J, leaving 17 bases between them. Germline V lookup: CDR1 LNHDA, CDR2 SQIVND (reference sequence). The CDR3 runs 18 residues. This clone was observed once. Repertoires were generated with immunoSEQ multiplex PCR, while TCRdb's copy carries only in-frame clones and drops some. The sample records approximately 400,000 clones, around 92% being singletons. This clonotype was sampled from a man aged 35-49 years with acute or convalescent COVID-19. The genes are TRBV19 and TRBJ1-5; D is unresolved. Sequencing used peripheral blood. The CDR3 here is CASSIVRRRVESNQPQHF. The CDR3 nucleotides read TGTGCCAGTAGTATAGTAAGGAGGAGGGTGGAGAGCAATCAGCCCCAGCATTTT.